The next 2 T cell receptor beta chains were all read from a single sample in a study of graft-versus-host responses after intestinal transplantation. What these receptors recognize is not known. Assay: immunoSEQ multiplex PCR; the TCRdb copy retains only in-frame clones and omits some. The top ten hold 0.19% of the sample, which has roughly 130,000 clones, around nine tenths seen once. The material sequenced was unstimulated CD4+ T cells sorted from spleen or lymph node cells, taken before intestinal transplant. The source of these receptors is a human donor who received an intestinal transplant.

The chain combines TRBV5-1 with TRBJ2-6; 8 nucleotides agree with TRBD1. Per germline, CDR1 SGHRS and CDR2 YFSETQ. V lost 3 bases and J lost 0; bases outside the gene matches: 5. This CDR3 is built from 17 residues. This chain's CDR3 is CASSWTGFTSGANVLTF. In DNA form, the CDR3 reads TGCGCCAGCAGCTGGACAGGGTTCACCTCTGGGGCCAACGTCCTGACTTTC.

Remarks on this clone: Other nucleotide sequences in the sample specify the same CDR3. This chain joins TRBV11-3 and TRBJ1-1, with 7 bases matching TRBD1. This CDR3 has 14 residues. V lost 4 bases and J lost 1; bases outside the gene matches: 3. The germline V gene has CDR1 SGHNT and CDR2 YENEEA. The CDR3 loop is CASSSGTANTEAFF. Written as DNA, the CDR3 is TGTGCCAGCAGCTCCGGGACAGCGAACACTGAAGCTTTCTTT.